Below, one T cell receptor beta chain is given with its context. Its antigen is still unknown. The sample belongs to a study of shared clonotypes between healthy human individuals. Study summary: Samples came from a couple of female and a few male donors aged 18 to 49. Findings and limits, study-wide: The genetic and exposure-history diversity represented was limited by few donors.

Those who donated, Caucasian adults without exception, all lived in Nashville, Tennessee. Assay: immunoSEQ multiplex PCR; the TCRdb copy retains only in-frame clones and omits some. Of hundreds of thousands of clones listed, approximately 71% are singletons. Looked up from germline, CDR1 is MGHRA and CDR2 is YSYEKL. The CDR3 runs to 16 residues. V lost 4 bases and J lost 3; bases outside the gene matches: 9. This TCR derives from a woman in her thirties or forties in good health. Some clones in this sample may be carry-over from other donors' samples. The chain is built from TRBV4-1 and TRBJ2-3; 8 positions agree with TRBD2. Sequenced sample: PBMCs. The CDR3 coding sequence is TGCGCCAGCAGCCCCGCGGATAGCGGGATTACAGATACGCAGTATTTT. Its translation is CASSPADSGITDTQYF.